One sample yielded the 18 T cell receptor beta chains listed below, sequenced in a study of blood T cells in healthy people across ages. The second PCR ran roughly 7 to 12 cycles with a sample-barcoded 5' primer and J-beta primers. TCRdb reanalysed the 5' RACE reads using MiXCR and keeps one entry per CDR3 protein. The table shows about 720,000 distinct CDR3 sequences, with 22% occurring only once. The sequencing input was blood. Every receptor here comes from a man aged 65-85 years in good health.

This clonotype has more than one count but fewer than ten. The J gene is TRBJ2-5, the V gene TRBV10-3, with 7 positions matching TRBD2. Germline CDR1 is ENHRY and CDR2 is SYGVKD. The CDR3 runs 13 residues. V dropped 9 bases and J dropped 2; count of bases not matched to a gene: 6. The CDR3 region is CAIALGGQETQYF. CDR3 in DNA: TGTGCCATTGCACTGGGGGGGCAAGAGACCCAGTACTTC.

The chain is built from TRBV7-8 and TRBJ2-7, with 9 bases matching TRBD2. The J call may be faulty, since TRBJ2-5 better matches the DNA end. CDR1 is SGHVS and CDR2 is FQNEAQ in the germline V gene. The CDR3 sequence is 16 residues long. The DNA for the CDR3 is TGTGCCAGCAGCTCAGGACTAGCGTTATTCAGAGAGACCCAGTACTTC. The encoded protein is CASSSGLALFRETQYF.

This chain connects TRBV12-3 or TRBV12-4 to TRBJ1-1; D is undetermined. Deletions cut 1 base from V and 7 bases from J, with 13 bases between. The CDR3 has 14 amino acids. In DNA, the CDR3 is TGTGCCAGCAGTTTAGGTGTGGAGGTGGGTGAAGCTTTCTTT. This gives the protein CASSLGVEVGEAFF.

A single count supports this clonotype. The V gene is TRBV20-1, the J gene TRBJ2-1, with TRBD2 identical over 10 bases. CDR3 length: 14 amino acids. From germline, CDR1 is DFQATT and CDR2 SNEGSKA (reference sequence). V was pared by 0 bases and J by 10 bases, with 6 bases of the junction left unmatched. The CDR3 spells CSARDFSGRGEQFF. The CDR3 DNA reads as TGCAGTGCTAGAGATTTCAGCGGGAGGGGAGAGCAGTTCTTC.

This chain connects TRBV10-3 to TRBJ2-7; perhaps TRBD1 as D (5 bases). CDR3 size: 12 residues. V was cut by 6 bases and J by 0 bases, with 6 bases left in between. Germline CDR1 ENHRY, CDR2 SYGVKD. DNA of the CDR3: TGTGCCATCAGGGACAACTCCTACGAGCAGTACTTC. Protein: CAIRDNSYEQYF.

This clonotype was observed a handful of times. The V gene is TRBV5-1, the J gene TRBJ2-1; no definite D call. The J call may be in error: the DNA end matches TRBJ2-7 better. CDR1 is SGHRS, CDR2 YFSETQ, per germline. There are 15 residues in the CDR3. CDR3 region: CASSLNIAGTYEQYF. The CDR3 nucleotides read TGCGCCAGCAGCTTGAACATCGCTGGCACCTACGAGCAGTACTTC.

The V gene is TRBV7-2, the J gene TRBJ1-1, with D possibly matching TRBD1 (5 bases). The CDR3 spans 13 residues. CDR1 is SGHTA, CDR2 FQGNSA, per germline. Trimming took off 8 bases at V and 4 bases at J, with 14 bases between the two ends. The CDR3 coding sequence is TGTGCCAGCTGGGTGGGACTGTCCACTGAAGCTTTCTTT. Translation: CASWVGLSTEAFF.

CDR3 region: CASRVGGRGDTQYF. The CDR3 region has the DNA TGTGCCAGCAGGGTTGGGGGGAGAGGGGATACGCAGTATTTT. The chain couples TRBV12-3 or TRBV12-4 to TRBJ2-3, with D perhaps matching TRBD2 (6 bases). Trimming took 6 bases from V and 6 from J, leaving 16 bases between them. The CDR3 is 14 residues long.

The J gene is TRBJ2-1, the V gene TRBV3-1; D remains ambiguous. The CDR3 contains 15 residues. The V gene lost 0 bases and the J gene lost 4 bases, with 10 bases spanning the gap. CDR1 is LGHDT, CDR2 YNNKEL, per germline (reference sequence). The CDR3 is CASSQDRLEYNEQFF. CDR3 coding DNA: TGTGCCAGCAGCCAAGATAGGCTAGAGTACAATGAGCAGTTCTTC.

The sample holds a few counts of this clonotype. V usage is TRBV6-5 and J usage is TRBJ1-5; 7 bases match TRBD1. Unmatched junction bases numbered 9, after V lost 0 bases and J lost 4 bases. The V gene's germline CDR1 is MNHEY and CDR2 SVGAGI. CDR3 size: 17 residues. As DNA, the CDR3 is TGTGCCAGCAGTTACTCCTCCGCAGGGGGTGGGAATCAGCCCCAGCATTTT. This codes for CASSYSSAGGGNQPQHF.

This clonotype has more than one count but fewer than ten. J is TRBJ2-3 and V is TRBV5-1; D gene ambiguous. The CDR3 consists of 14 residues. The ends were cut back, 0 bases at V and 4 bases at J, with 9 bases in the middle. Germline V gene data show CDR1 as SGHRS and CDR2 as YFSETQ. CDR3 sequence (DNA): TGCGCCAGCAGCTTGGGCAGGTCGGCAGATACGCAGTATTTT. It translates to CASSLGRSADTQYF.

This clonotype was counted many times. The chain employs TRBV7-9 and TRBJ2-5, with D possibly matching TRBD2 (6 bases). The CDR3 sequence is 15 residues long. V was shortened by 2 bases and J by 1 base, with 11 bases between the two germline ends. The V gene's germline CDR1 is SEHNR and CDR2 FQNEAQ (reference sequence). CDR3 sequence: CASSLSAGSQETQYF. CDR3 DNA sequence: TGTGCCAGCAGCTTATCCGCGGGGAGCCAAGAGACCCAGTACTTC. Drawing the rest from reference TRBV7-9 and TRBJ2-5, the complete variable domain is DTGVSQNPRHKITKRGQNVTFRCDPISEHNRLYWYRQTLGQGPEFLTYFQNEAQLEKSRLLSDRFSAERPKGSFSTLEIQRTEQGDSAMYLCASSLSAGSQETQYFGPGTRLLVL.

This sequence joins TRBV5-1 and TRBJ1-5, with a possible D match to TRBD1 (5 bases). Germline lookup yields CDR1 SGHRS and CDR2 YFSETQ. Trimming cost V 3 bases and J 0 bases, with 10 bases left between them. CDR3 size: 15 residues. CDR3 sequence reads: CASSWDFRSNQPQHF. CDR3 in DNA: TGCGCCAGCAGCTGGGACTTTCGTAGCAATCAGCCCCAGCATTTT.

This chain uses TRBV16 with TRBJ1-5; the D is unclear. CDR1 and CDR2 (germline): KGHSY, FQNENV. V was trimmed by 2 bases and J by 2 bases, leaving 10 bases between them. The CDR3 is 15 amino acids. The chain's CDR3 is CASSQNSAGNQPQHF. The CDR3 DNA follows: TGTGCCAGCAGCCAAAATTCGGCGGGCAATCAGCCCCAGCATTTT.

This clonotype was seen only a few times. The chain employs TRBV7-9 and TRBJ1-1, with unresolved D. Germline lookup yields CDR1 SEHNR and CDR2 FQNEAQ (reference sequence). The CDR3 is 13 amino acids. The V gene lost 5 bases and the J gene lost 4 bases, with 11 bases spanning the gap. The CDR3 coding sequence is TGTGCCAGCAGCGTAGAGGAGATCACTGAAGCTTTCTTT. As protein: CASSVEEITEAFF.

This clonotype showed up just a few times. The chain is built from TRBV5-1 and TRBJ2-2; D is unresolved. Germline V gene data show CDR1 as SGHRS and CDR2 as YFSETQ. Deletions cut 0 bases from V and 7 bases from J, with 13 bases between. The CDR3 is 15 residues long. The CDR3 DNA reads as TGCGCCAGCAGCTTGGCCTCCCAAGGGATCGGGGAGCTGTTTTTT. This translates into CASSLASQGIGELFF. The variable domain in full, completed from reference TRBV5-1 and TRBJ2-2, reads KAGVTQTPRYLIKTRGQQVTLSCSPISGHRSVSWYQQTPGQGLQFLFEYFSETQRNKGNFPGRFSGRQFSNSRSEMNVSTLELGDSALYLCASSLASQGIGELFFGEGSRLTVL.

This clonotype was recorded a few times. V gene TRBV11-1 combines with J gene TRBJ2-7; D gene uncertain. The CDR3 runs 15 residues. Deletions cut 6 bases from V and 5 bases from J, with 20 bases between. CDR1 is SGHAT and CDR2 is FQDESV in the germline V gene (reference sequence). CDR3: CASRPKGLGNHEQYF. Written as DNA, the CDR3 is TGTGCCAGCAGACCTAAAGGGCTAGGGAACCACGAGCAGTACTTC.

This clonotype was picked up a small number of times. CDR3 nucleotides: TGTGCCAGCAGGGCGGGGACAGGAGATTATCAGCCCCAGCATTTT. Translating gives CASRAGTGDYQPQHF. The J gene is TRBJ1-5, the V gene TRBV12-3 or TRBV12-4; 8 bases map to TRBD1. J gave up 5 bases and V 6 bases, and 9 bases lay outside the gene matches. The length of the CDR3 is 15 residues.